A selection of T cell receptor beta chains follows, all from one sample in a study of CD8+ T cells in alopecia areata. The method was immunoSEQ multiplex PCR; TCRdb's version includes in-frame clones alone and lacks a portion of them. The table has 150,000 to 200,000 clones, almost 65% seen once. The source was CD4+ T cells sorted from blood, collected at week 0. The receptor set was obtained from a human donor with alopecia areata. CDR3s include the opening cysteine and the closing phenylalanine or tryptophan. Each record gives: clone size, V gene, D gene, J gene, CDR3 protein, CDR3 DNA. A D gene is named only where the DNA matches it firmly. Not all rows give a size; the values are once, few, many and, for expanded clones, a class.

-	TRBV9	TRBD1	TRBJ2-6	CASSSGTGRTNVLTF	TGTGCCAGCAGCTCGGGGACAGGGCGGACCAACGTCCTGACTTTC
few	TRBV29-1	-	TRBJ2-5	CSAGQGERETQYF	TGCAGCGCTGGGCAGGGAGAACGAGAGACCCAGTACTTC
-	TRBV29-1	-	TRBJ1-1	CSVGLQVNTEAFF	TGCAGCGTGGGGTTGCAGGTGAACACTGAAGCTTTCTTT
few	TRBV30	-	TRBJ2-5	CAWNLGIETQYF	TGTGCCTGGAATCTCGGGATAGAGACCCAGTACTTC
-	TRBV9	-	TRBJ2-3	CASSPRWGGRDTQYF	TGTGCCAGCAGCCCCCGGTGGGGGGGCAGAGATACGCAGTATTTT
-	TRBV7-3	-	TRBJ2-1	CASSLGQGNYNEQFF	TGTGCCAGCAGCTTAGGGCAGGGAAACTACAATGAGCAGTTCTTC
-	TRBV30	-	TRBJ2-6	CAWSVASGANVLTF	TGTGCCTGGAGTGTGGCCTCTGGGGCCAACGTCCTGACTTTC
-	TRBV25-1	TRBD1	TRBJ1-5	CASQGVGNQPQHF	TGTGCCAGCCAGGGGGTCGGCAATCAGCCCCAGCATTTT
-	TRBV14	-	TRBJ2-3	CASSPTERTQYF	TGTGCCAGCAGCCCGACTGAACGTACCCAGTATTTT
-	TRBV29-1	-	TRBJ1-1	CSAPSNTEAFF	TGCAGCGCCCCATCGAACACTGAAGCTTTCTTT
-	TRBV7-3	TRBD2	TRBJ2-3	CASSLTLLAGADTQYF	TGTGCCAGCAGCTTAACGTTACTAGCGGGCGCAGATACGCAGTATTTT
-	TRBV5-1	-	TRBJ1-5	CASSLEGRTDQPQHF	TGCGCCAGCAGCCTGGAGGGGAGGACGGATCAGCCCCAGCATTTT